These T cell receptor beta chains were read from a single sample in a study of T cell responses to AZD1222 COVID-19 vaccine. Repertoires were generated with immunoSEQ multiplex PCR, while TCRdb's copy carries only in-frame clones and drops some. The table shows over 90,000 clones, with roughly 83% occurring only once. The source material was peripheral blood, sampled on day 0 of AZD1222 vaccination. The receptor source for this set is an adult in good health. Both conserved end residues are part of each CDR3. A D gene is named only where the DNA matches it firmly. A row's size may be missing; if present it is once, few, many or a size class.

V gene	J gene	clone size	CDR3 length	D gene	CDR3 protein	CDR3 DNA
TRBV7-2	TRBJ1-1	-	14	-	CASSFRMADTEAFF	TGTGCCAGCAGCTTTAGGATGGCGGACACTGAAGCTTTCTTT
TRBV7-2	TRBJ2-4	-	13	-	CASSLGAANIQYF	TGTGCCAGCAGCTTAGGGGCAGCAAACATTCAGTACTTC
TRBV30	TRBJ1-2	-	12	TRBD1	CAWTQGRYGYTF	TGTGCCTGGACACAGGGGAGGTATGGCTACACCTTC
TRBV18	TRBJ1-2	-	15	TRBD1	CASSPPGQHNYGYTF	TGTGCCAGCTCACCCCCGGGACAGCATAACTATGGCTACACCTTC
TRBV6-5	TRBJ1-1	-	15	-	CASNSGEGSNTEAFF	TGTGCCAGCAACTCCGGCGAGGGGTCGAACACTGAAGCTTTCTTT
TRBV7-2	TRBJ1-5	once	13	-	CASSSRSNQPQHF	TGTGCCAGCAGCTCGCGTAGCAATCAGCCCCAGCATTTT
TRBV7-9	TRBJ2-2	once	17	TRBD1	CASSFTGGRLNTGELFF	TGTGCCAGCAGCTTCACAGGGGGCCGTTTAAACACCGGGGAGCTGTTTTTT
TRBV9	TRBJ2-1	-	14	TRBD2	CASSVGLAGDEQFF	TGTGCCAGCAGCGTGGGACTAGCGGGAGATGAGCAGTTCTTC
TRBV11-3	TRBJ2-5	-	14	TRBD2	CASSLDSQRGAQYF	TGTGCCAGCAGCTTAGATTCCCAGCGGGGGGCCCAGTACTTC
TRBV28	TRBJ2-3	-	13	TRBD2	CASGEGRTDTQYF	TGTGCCTCGGGGGAGGGTCGGACAGATACGCAGTATTTT
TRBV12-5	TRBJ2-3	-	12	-	CASGLTTDTQYF	TGTGCTAGTGGTTTGACCACAGATACGCAGTATTTT
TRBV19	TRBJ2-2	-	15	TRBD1	CASSRVLQGTGELFF	TGTGCCAGTAGTAGAGTTTTACAGGGGACCGGGGAGCTGTTTTTT
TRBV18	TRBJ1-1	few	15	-	CASSPEQVLYTEAFF	TGTGCCAGCTCACCAGAACAGGTCCTTTACACTGAAGCTTTCTTT
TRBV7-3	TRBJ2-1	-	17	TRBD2	CASSLSGSGRVYNEQFF	TGTGCCAGCAGCTTAAGTGGTAGCGGGAGGGTCTACAATGAGCAGTTCTTC
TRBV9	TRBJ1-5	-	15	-	CASSVSVGLGQPQHF	TGTGCCAGCAGCGTATCGGTGGGGCTCGGTCAGCCCCAGCATTTT
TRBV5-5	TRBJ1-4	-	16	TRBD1	CASSRRPGQANEKLFF	TGTGCCAGCAGCCGAAGGCCGGGACAGGCTAATGAAAAACTGTTTTTT
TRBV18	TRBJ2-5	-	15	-	CASSEQDSYQETQYF	TGTGCCAGCTCGGAACAGGACAGTTACCAAGAGACCCAGTACTTC
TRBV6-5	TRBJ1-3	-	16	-	CASSYSGPISGNTIYF	TGTGCCAGCAGTTACTCTGGGCCAATCTCGGGAAACACCATATATTTT
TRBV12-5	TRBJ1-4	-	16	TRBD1	CASGLAGTATREKLFF	TGTGCTAGTGGTTTGGCCGGGACAGCCACTCGTGAAAAACTGTTTTTT
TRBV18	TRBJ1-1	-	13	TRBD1	CASGQGEGREAFF	TGTGCCAGCGGTCAGGGGGAAGGGAGGGAAGCTTTCTTT
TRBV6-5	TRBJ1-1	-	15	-	CASSSNVGQGPEAFF	TGTGCCAGCAGTTCAAATGTGGGGCAGGGTCCGGAAGCTTTCTTT
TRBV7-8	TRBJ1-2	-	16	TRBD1	CASSLSGTAANYGYTF	TGTGCCAGCAGCCTGTCCGGGACAGCAGCTAACTATGGCTACACCTTC
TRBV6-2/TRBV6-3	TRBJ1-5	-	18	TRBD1	CASSYASVGDRNNQPQHF	TGTGCCAGCAGTTACGCATCTGTGGGGGACAGGAACAATCAGCCCCAGCATTTT
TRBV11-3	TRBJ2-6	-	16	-	CASSPEAGSGANVLTF	TGTGCCAGCAGCCCAGAGGCCGGGAGTGGGGCCAACGTCCTGACTTTC
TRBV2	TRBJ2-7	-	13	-	CASSPGQSYEQYF	TGTGCCAGCAGCCCCGGACAGAGCTACGAGCAGTACTTC
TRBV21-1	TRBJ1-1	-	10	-	CASSKAPAVF	TGTGCCAGCAGCAAAGCACCGGCAGTCTTT
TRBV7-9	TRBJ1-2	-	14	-	CASSYGTGNYGYTF	TGTGCCAGCAGCTATGGGACGGGTAACTATGGCTACACCTTC